These 23 T cell receptor beta chains were all obtained from the same sample, sequenced in a study of beta chain features in type 1 diabetes. Whole-study findings and limits: Shorter TCRB CDR3s, moderately but significantly so, were found in Type 1 diabetes patients in all four CD4+ subsets.

Their target antigens are unknown. TCRB transcripts that were expressed got sequenced, as all of the isolated RNA had been reverse transcribed. TCRdb keeps only in-frame clones here, not all; method: immunoSEQ multiplex PCR. The sample has approximately 360,000 clones; 10% to 15% are singletons. What was sequenced was naive CD4+ T cells from blood. These receptors were obtained from a woman aged 18-29 years with type 1 diabetes.

The chain employs TRBV5-4 and TRBJ2-3; 11 bases line up with TRBD1. Germline-derived CDR1 and CDR2 are SGHNT and YYREEE (reference sequence). V was clipped by 4 bases and J by 5 bases; unmatched bases: 6. CDR3 length: 15 residues. CDR3 residues: CASSAGQGARDTQYF. The CDR3 region has the DNA TGTGCCAGCAGCGCTGGACAGGGGGCTCGAGATACGCAGTATTTT.

The chain uses TRBV29-1 and TRBJ2-1, with a tentative D call TRBD1 (7 bases). V was pared by 5 bases and J by 6 bases, with 14 bases between. There are 13 residues in the CDR3. CDR1 and CDR2 from the germline V gene are SQVTM and ANQGSEA. CDR3 residues: CSVRGLASNEQFF. CDR3 bases: TGCAGCGTTAGGGGGCTAGCGAGCAATGAGCAGTTCTTC.

The chain has TRBV7-9 and TRBJ1-4; no firm D call. V shed 5 bases and J shed 8 bases, with 9 bases lying between them. The CDR3 totals 12 residues. CDR1 and CDR2 from the germline V gene are SEHNR and FQNEAQ (reference sequence). CDR3 in amino acids: CASSLSSEKLFF. Written as DNA, the CDR3 is TGTGCCAGCAGCCTCTCCTCGGAAAAACTGTTTTTT.

The table lists this clone with a few counts. The chain uses TRBV29-1 and TRBJ2-5, with D hard to call. In germline, CDR1 is SQVTM, CDR2 ANQGSEA. V lost 5 bases to trimming and J lost 5 bases, with 12 bases between them. This CDR3 spans 12 amino acids. Here the CDR3 reads CSVRRSSETQYF. The CDR3 coding sequence is TGCAGCGTTAGACGGAGTAGCGAGACCCAGTACTTC.

The chain is built from TRBV5-1 and TRBJ2-7; TRBD2 matches at 11 bases. The CDR3 is 15 residues long. CDR1 SGHRS and CDR2 YFSETQ come from the germline V gene. Trimming at V came to 3 bases and at J to 3 bases, leaving 5 bases not matched to a gene. CDR3 in amino acids: CASSSGLAVLYEQYF. In DNA form, the CDR3 reads TGCGCCAGCAGCTCGGGACTAGCGGTCCTCTACGAGCAGTACTTC.

Regarding this clone: Other DNA sequences in this specimen translate into the identical CDR3. This chain connects TRBV28 to TRBJ2-7; the D is unclear. Trimming removed 5 bases at V and 5 bases at J, with 7 bases between. This CDR3 spans 11 amino acids. Germline-derived CDR1 and CDR2 are MDHEN and SYDVKM. CDR3 region: CASSLRNEQYF. The CDR3 DNA sequence: TGTGCCAGCAGTCTCAGAAACGAGCAGTACTTC.

In nucleotides, the CDR3 is TGTGCCAGCAGCCAAGGACTAGCAGAGACCCAGTACTTC. Translating it yields CASSQGLAETQYF. V is TRBV7-2 and J is TRBJ2-5, with TRBD2 identical over 8 bases. The germline gives CDR1 SGHTA, CDR2 FQGNSA. The CDR3 is 13 residues long. The V gene end was trimmed by 5 bases and the J gene end by 4 bases; junction bases not matched to a gene: 3.

This clone was observed a few times. The J gene is TRBJ1-1, the V gene TRBV9; D may be TRBD1 (5 bases). Trimming left V 7 bases short and J 0 bases short, with 10 bases between. This CDR3 has 13 residues. The germline V gene encodes CDR1 SGDLS and CDR2 YYNGEE. The CDR3 loop reads CASGADLNTEAFF. The CDR3 DNA sequence: TGTGCCAGCGGGGCAGACTTGAACACTGAAGCTTTCTTT.

The V call is TRBV6-1, the J call TRBJ2-7, with TRBD2 identical over 8 bases. The CDR3 is made up of 15 amino acids. CDR1 and CDR2 (germline): MNHNS, SASEGT. V was pared by 2 bases and J by 3 bases, with 6 bases of the junction left unmatched. The CDR3, as DNA: TGTGCCAGCAGTGAATGGGCGGGGGGTCGCTACGAGCAGTACTTC. Translating gives CASSEWAGGRYEQYF.

The chain uses TRBV7-9 and TRBJ1-5; D remains ambiguous. Germline V lookup: CDR1 SEHNR, CDR2 FQNEAQ (reference sequence). Between the trimmed V and J ends, which lost 1 base and 6 bases, there was a span of 10 bases. This CDR3 is 14 amino acids long. This CDR3 is CASSLEARSQPQHF. CDR3 in DNA: TGTGCCAGCAGCTTAGAGGCAAGGAGTCAGCCCCAGCATTTT.

The V and J genes are TRBV27 and TRBJ2-1; tentative D call: TRBD2 (5 bases). CDR1 is MNHEY and CDR2 is SMNVEV in the germline V gene (reference sequence). This CDR3 contains 15 residues. Trimming pared 7 bases from V and 5 bases from J, leaving 18 bases between. The CDR3 DNA sequence: TGTGCCAGCACCAGAGGGCGAGAGGTCCACAATGAGCAGTTCTTC. Its translation: CASTRGREVHNEQFF.

CDR3 coding DNA: TGTGCCAGCAGCCCTCGAGGCGGGAGCTTCAATGAGCAGTTCTTC. It specifies CASSPRGGSFNEQFF. The V call is TRBV7-3, the J call TRBJ2-1, with TRBD2 identical over 7 bases. The CDR3 consists of 15 residues. The ends lost 5 bases at V and 6 bases at J; junction bases unmatched: 10. Germline-derived CDR1 and CDR2 are SGHTA and FQGTGA.

This chain links TRBV28 with TRBJ2-7; D call uncertain. From germline, CDR1 is MDHEN and CDR2 SYDVKM. The CDR3 loop spans 16 amino acids. V was shortened by 6 bases and J by 3 bases, with 21 bases between the two germline ends. In DNA, the CDR3 is TGTGCCAGCAGCCATCAGCAGGTGCCAAAGAACTACGAGCAGTACTTC. Protein product: CASSHQQVPKNYEQYF. Together with reference TRBV28 and TRBJ2-7, the CDR3 gives the full variable domain: DVKVTQSSRYLVKRTGEKVFLECVQDMDHENMFWYRQDPGLGLRLIYFSYDVKMKEKGDIPEGYSVSREKKERFSLILESASTNQTSMYLCASSHQQVPKNYEQYFGPGTRLTVT.

This rearrangement joins TRBV27 to TRBJ2-7; no clear D gene. This CDR3 spans 14 amino acids. The V end was cut by 0 bases, the J end by 0 bases, with 6 bases between. CDR1 is MNHEY and CDR2 is SMNVEV in the germline V gene (reference sequence). CDR3 sequence reads: CASSLSWSSYEQYF. The CDR3 bases are TGTGCCAGCAGTTTATCATGGAGCTCCTACGAGCAGTACTTC.

The chain links TRBV11-2 to TRBJ1-2; no definite D call. The germline gives CDR1 SGHAT, CDR2 FQNNGV. The CDR3 spans 12 residues. The germline V and J ends were trimmed by 2 bases and 7 bases, with 8 bases remaining between them. CDR3 bases: TGTGCCAGCAGCTTAATGGAGGTTGGCTACACCTTC. It is translated as CASSLMEVGYTF.

This clone was observed a few times. The gene calls are TRBV28 and TRBJ2-5; D not resolved. Germline V gene lookup returns CDR1 MDHEN and CDR2 SYDVKM. The CDR3 loop spans 12 amino acids. V lost 5 bases and J lost 4, with 8 bases in between. CDR3 nucleotides: TGTGCCAGCAGTCCACCTATAGAGACCCAGTACTTC. It codes for CASSPPIETQYF.

V and J are TRBV18 and TRBJ2-7; 10 nucleotides match TRBD2. The CDR3 contains 14 residues. Trimming took 6 bases from V and 4 from J; bases not matched to a gene: 6. Germline V CDR1 and CDR2: KGHSH, LQKENI. The CDR3 reads CASSAGTSEYEQYF. The CDR3 bases are TGTGCCAGCTCGGCCGGGACTAGCGAGTACGAGCAGTACTTC.

This clone was counted between two and nine times. The chain links TRBV7-2 to TRBJ1-5, with D unclear. The length of the CDR3 is 13 residues. Between the trimmed V and J ends, which lost 5 bases and 3 bases, there was a span of 8 bases. Germline V gene data show CDR1 as SGHTA and CDR2 as FQGNSA. In DNA, the CDR3 is TGTGCCAGCAGCCCAGTCTTCAATCAGCCCCAGCATTTT. This sequence encodes CASSPVFNQPQHF. The variable domain in full, completed from reference TRBV7-2 and TRBJ1-5, reads GAGVSQSPSNKVTEKGKDVELRCDPISGHTALYWYRQSLGQGLEFLIYFQGNSAPDKSGLPSDRFSAERTGGSVSTLTIQRTQQEDSAVYLCASSPVFNQPQHFGDGTRLSIL.

The rearrangement links TRBV4-1 to TRBJ1-2; D ambiguous. CDR1 and CDR2 (germline): MGHRA, YSYEKL. The CDR3 loop spans 12 amino acids. V lost 1 base to trimming and J lost 7 bases, with 7 bases between them. Here the CDR3 DNA reads TGCGCCAGCAGCCAAGGAGGGAGTGGCTACACCTTC. This encodes CASSQGGSGYTF.

This clone was detected only a few times. The V gene is TRBV28, the J gene TRBJ2-7, with 13 bases identical to TRBD2. Germline CDR1 and CDR2: MDHEN and SYDVKM. With V trimmed by 3 bases and J by 1 base, 0 bases remained unmatched. CDR3 length equals 15 residues. The CDR3 here is CASSLGLAGSYEQYF. DNA of the CDR3: TGTGCCAGCAGTTTGGGACTAGCGGGATCCTACGAGCAGTACTTC.

The chain combines TRBV7-9 with TRBJ2-3; 10 bases agree with TRBD1. Per germline, CDR1 SEHNR and CDR2 FQNEAQ (reference sequence). The CDR3 has 16 amino acids. V lost 5 bases to trimming and J lost 2 bases; unmatched junction nucleotides: 7. CDR3 bases: TGTGCCAGCAGCAAGGGACAGGGGATACCCACAGATACGCAGTATTTT. Translation gives CASSKGQGIPTDTQYF.

The chain employs TRBV9 and TRBJ2-7; D possibly corresponds to TRBD2 (6 bases). The germline V and J ends were trimmed by 3 bases and 4 bases, with 14 bases remaining between them. Per the germline V gene, CDR1 is SGDLS and CDR2 is YYNGEE. This CDR3 is built from 14 residues. The CDR3 DNA reads TGTGCCAGCAGCGCTCCCGGGGGAGGTTACGAGCAGTACTTC. Protein sequence: CASSAPGGGYEQYF. Using reference TRBV9 and TRBJ2-7 for the parts outside the CDR3, the full variable domain is DSGVTQTPKHLITATGQRVTLRCSPRSGDLSVYWYQQSLDQGLQFLIQYYNGEERAKGNILERFSAQQFPDLHSELNLSSLELGDSALYFCASSAPGGGYEQYFGPGTRLTVT.

The V call is TRBV5-4, the J call TRBJ2-1; D is possibly TRBD2 (5 bases). Per germline, CDR1 SGHNT and CDR2 YYREEE (reference sequence). The CDR3 totals 15 residues. Trimming left V 2 bases short and J 1 base short, with 10 bases between. The DNA of the CDR3 is TGTGCCAGCAGCTTAGACTATCCGTCCTACAATGAGCAGTTCTTC. It yields the protein CASSLDYPSYNEQFF.